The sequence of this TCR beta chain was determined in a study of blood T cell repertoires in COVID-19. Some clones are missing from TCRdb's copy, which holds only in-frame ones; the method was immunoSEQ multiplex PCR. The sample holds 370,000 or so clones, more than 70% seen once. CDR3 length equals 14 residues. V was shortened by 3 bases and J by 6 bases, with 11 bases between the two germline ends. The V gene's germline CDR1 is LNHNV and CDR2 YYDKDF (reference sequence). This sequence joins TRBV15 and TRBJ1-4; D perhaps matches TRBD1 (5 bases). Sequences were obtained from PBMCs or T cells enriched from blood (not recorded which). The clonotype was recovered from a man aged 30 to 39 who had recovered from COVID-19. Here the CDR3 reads CATSSRARDEKLFF. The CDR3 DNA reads TGTGCCACCAGCAGCAGGGCGCGAGATGAAAAACTGTTTTTT.